Below, one T cell receptor beta chain is given with its context. Its antigen is not known. This specimen comes from a study of cytotoxic CD8 clonotypes in ibrutinib-treated CLL. Findings and limits, study-wide: Sustained-remission and progressing patients had different sampling times.

Deep sequencing aimed at 1 in 200,000 to 1 in 1 million T cells' resolution. Measured with immunoSEQ multiplex PCR; TCRdb has only the in-frame clones, and not every one. The sample has about 300,000 clones, around 69% seen once. This CDR3 spans 15 amino acids. The V gene's germline CDR1 is MGHRA and CDR2 YSYEKL. V dropped 2 bases and J dropped 4 bases, with 14 bases sitting between them. This clonotype originated in a human donor with chronic lymphocytic leukemia. This chain links TRBV4-1 with TRBJ2-5; D might be TRBD1 (6 bases). Source: PBMCs, taken at disease progression, from a patient treated with ibrutinib. CDR3 sequence reads: CASSQNRAFRETQYF. CDR3 nucleotide sequence: TGCGCCAGCAGCCAAAACAGGGCTTTCAGAGAGACCCAGTACTTC.